The 7 T cell receptor beta chains reported below all come from one sample, sequenced in a study of cytomegalovirus exposure and HLA in healthy donors. Data came from immunoSEQ multiplex PCR; TCRdb stores just in-frame clones and leaves some out. The table records 110,000 to 150,000 clones, 80% to 90% of them present only once. The sequenced sample was PBMCs. The receptors come from a woman under 30 in good health and CMV-seropositive.

J is TRBJ2-2 and V is TRBV15, with D possibly matching TRBD2 (6 bases). The CDR3 spans 14 residues. From germline, CDR1 is LNHNV and CDR2 YYDKDF (reference sequence). V lost 6 bases to trimming and J lost 3 bases, with 11 bases between them. The CDR3, as DNA: TGTGCCACCAGGCACCGGGACTACACCGGGGAGCTGTTTTTT. Translation: CATRHRDYTGELFF. Together with reference TRBV15 and TRBJ2-2, the CDR3 gives the full variable domain: DAMVIQNPRYQVTQFGKPVTLSCSQTLNHNVMYWYQQKSSQAPKLLFHYYDKDFNNEADTPDNFQSRRPNTSFCFLDIRSPGLGDTAMYLCATRHRDYTGELFFGEGSRLTVL.

Concerning this clone: This same CDR3 is encoded by further DNA sequences in the sample. V is TRBV28 and J is TRBJ2-6, with TRBD1 identical over 7 bases. The germline V gene encodes CDR1 MDHEN and CDR2 SYDVKM. The junction had 2 bases not matched to a gene; V was cut back by 5 bases and J by 1 base. This CDR3 is 15 amino acids long. The CDR3 loop is CASSPGGSGANVLTF. The DNA for the CDR3 is TGTGCCAGCAGTCCAGGGGGATCTGGGGCCAACGTCCTGACTTTC. Complete variable domain (other parts from reference TRBV28 and TRBJ2-6): DVKVTQSSRYLVKRTGEKVFLECVQDMDHENMFWYRQDPGLGLRLIYFSYDVKMKEKGDIPEGYSVSREKKERFSLILESASTNQTSMYLCASSPGGSGANVLTFGAGSRLTVL.

The CDR3 spells CASKGAGVRGELFF. CDR3 DNA: TGTGCCAGCAAGGGCGCAGGGGTTCGCGGGGAGCTGTTTTTT. The chain is built from TRBV6-5 and TRBJ2-2; tentatively, D is TRBD1 (6 bases). Germline assignment: CDR1 MNHEY and CDR2 SVGAGI. V gave up 7 bases and J gave up 7 bases, with 16 bases separating them. The CDR3 spans 14 residues.

V and J are TRBV2 and TRBJ2-1; TRBD2 agrees at 8 bases. This CDR3 spans 14 amino acids. CDR1 is SNHLY, CDR2 FYNNEI, per germline. V lost 8 bases, J lost 4 bases, and 7 bases stayed unmatched. This chain's CDR3 is CASGPGLDYNEQFF. The CDR3 DNA reads as TGTGCCAGCGGCCCGGGACTAGATTACAATGAGCAGTTCTTC.

The chain couples TRBV28 to TRBJ1-5; tentative D call: TRBD1 (5 bases). V was cut by 5 bases and J by 5 bases, with 16 bases left in between. CDR3 length equals 15 residues. The germline V gene has CDR1 MDHEN and CDR2 SYDVKM. CDR3 residues: CASSVWGAEHQPQHF. CDR3 in DNA: TGTGCCAGCAGTGTGTGGGGCGCGGAGCATCAGCCCCAGCATTTT. Full variable domain (outside the CDR3, taken from reference TRBV28 and TRBJ1-5): DVKVTQSSRYLVKRTGEKVFLECVQDMDHENMFWYRQDPGLGLRLIYFSYDVKMKEKGDIPEGYSVSREKKERFSLILESASTNQTSMYLCASSVWGAEHQPQHFGDGTRLSIL.

V is TRBV5-1 and J is TRBJ1-1; a weak D match, TRBD1 (6 bases). CDR3 length equals 14 residues. The V end lost 4 bases, the J end lost 3 bases, and 13 bases lay between the germline ends. From germline, CDR1 is SGHRS and CDR2 YFSETQ. DNA for the CDR3: TGCGCCAGCAGCCCCCAAGGGGGAGACACTGAAGCTTTCTTT. It translates to CASSPQGGDTEAFF.

This chain uses TRBV6-5 with TRBJ1-1; D perhaps matches TRBD1 (6 bases). The CDR3 is 12 residues long. With 5 bases removed from V and 8 bases from J, the gap between germline ends came to 12 bases. Germline CDR1 and CDR2: MNHEY and SVGAGI. The CDR3 sequence is CASSRGTTEAFF. The CDR3 coding sequence is TGTGCCAGCAGTCGTGGGACAACAGAAGCTTTCTTT.